This is a list of T cell receptor beta chains from one sample in a study of cytomegalovirus exposure and HLA in healthy donors. Produced via immunoSEQ multiplex PCR; TCRdb's table is partial and in-frame only. The table shows 130,000 or so clones, with 72% occurring only once. Specimen: PBMCs. All receptors come from a man in his fifties or sixties in good health and CMV-seropositive. The CDR3 runs from the conserved cysteine through the conserved F or W. The order of the fields is CDR3 protein, clone size, V gene. The size field is filled for only some rows; it gives once, few, many or a size class.

CASSVAFVAGGPADTQYF,few,TRBV9
CASSPLETGQFF,.,TRBV18
CASSPGTAAWEQYF,.,TRBV7-9
CASSFQGTSNQPQHF,.,TRBV7-2
CASSMSNEQFF,.,TRBV11-3
CSVVSGGSEQYF,.,TRBV29-1
CASSPDQEVGEQYF,few,TRBV16
CASSSGTAGNTIYF,few,TRBV5-1
CAISERNEQFF,.,TRBV10-3
CASSSTSGSTYEQYF,few,TRBV11-3
CASSLTSGRVNEQFF,.,TRBV2
CASRLTDSPLHF,.,TRBV6-6
CASSGGGFTDNQPQHF,once,TRBV6-1
CASSVTVLQETQYF,.,TRBV5-1
CASSHSRDRGTDTQYF,.,TRBV5-1
CASSLGLASASYEQYF,.,TRBV7-2
CASSFPRGEQYF,.,TRBV27
CASSLGGGRSAEQYF,.,TRBV27
CASRAPLGAKGYTF,few,TRBV28
CASKGDRGYEQYF,.,TRBV6-6
CASSSLGQGSQPQHF,.,TRBV7-9
CASSVAQGGGQYF,few,TRBV9
CASSVRGGRTEAFF,.,TRBV6-1
CASSSSGSSYEQYF,.,TRBV5-1
CASSFLIGVYEQYF,.,TRBV28
CASSFRGLKETQYF,few,TRBV7-9
CASSNRGGRSTDTQYF,.,TRBV19
CASSLGDIGSGTQYF,few,TRBV5-1
CASSLATGQNSPLHF,few,TRBV5-1
CASSETSGGAVSRGEQFF,.,TRBV25-1
CASSWDRDQPQHF,.,TRBV6-1
CASSYERGYNEQFF,.,TRBV6-5
CASSPDRGQPQHF,.,TRBV5-4
CASSWGLTGQNTEAFF,.,TRBV5-6
CASSLGLGLAGYEQFF,.,TRBV11-3
CASSLVYRGTYEQYF,.,TRBV5-4
CASRFSHGFTKAYEQYF,.,TRBV12-2
CASSIGAMNTEAFF,few,TRBV19
CASSPRALTNTGELFF,.,TRBV10-2
CASSLNQGSGANVLTF,.,TRBV11-2
CATKAGGTYNEQFF,.,TRBV2
CASSVQGSTNYGYTF,few,TRBV2
CASSRDRLTYEQYF,few,TRBV6-1
CASTSGQTTENEQFF,.,TRBV7-9
CASSREASVSSYEQYF,.,TRBV11-2